This T cell receptor (beta chain) was sequenced during a study of control samples from healthy donors and cancer patients. This clone was seen more than once but under ten times. The table came from immunoSEQ multiplex PCR; TCRdb's copy has only in-frame clones and leaves some out. The sample comprises 120,000 or so clones, 70% to 90% of which are singletons, and about 2.7% rests with the top ten. The germline V and J ends were trimmed by 7 bases and 5 bases, with 15 bases remaining between them. The germline CDR1 and CDR2 sequences are LNHDA and SQIVND (reference sequence). The CDR3 is 14 residues long.

The sequenced sample consisted of blood. This rearrangement joins TRBV19 to TRBJ1-5; the D is unclear. This TCR derives from a man between 60 and 75 years old in good health. CDR3 region: CASNPGEGHQPQHF. In DNA, the CDR3 is TGTGCCAGTAACCCTGGGGAAGGGCATCAGCCCCAGCATTTT.